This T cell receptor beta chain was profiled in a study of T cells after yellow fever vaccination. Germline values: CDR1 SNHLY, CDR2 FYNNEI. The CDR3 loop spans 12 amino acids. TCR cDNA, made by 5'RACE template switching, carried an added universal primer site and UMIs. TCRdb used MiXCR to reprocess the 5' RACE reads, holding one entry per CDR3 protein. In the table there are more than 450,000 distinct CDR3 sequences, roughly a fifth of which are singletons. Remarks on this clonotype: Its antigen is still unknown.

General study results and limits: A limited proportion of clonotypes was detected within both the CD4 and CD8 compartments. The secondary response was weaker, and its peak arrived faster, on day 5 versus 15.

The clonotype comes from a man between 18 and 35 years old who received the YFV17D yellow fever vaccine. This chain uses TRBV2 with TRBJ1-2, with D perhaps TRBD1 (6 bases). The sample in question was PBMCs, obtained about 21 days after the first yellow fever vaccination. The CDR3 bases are TGTGCTACGCGAGGGGGGGACTATGGCTACACCTTC. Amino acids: CATRGGDYGYTF.